Shown below are 14 T cell receptor beta chains from a single sample sequenced in a study of sequential checkpoint blockade in melanoma. The sample's treatment: randomized to nivolumab then ipilimumab (arm A) or the reverse (arm B). Using immunoSEQ multiplex PCR, the repertoire was profiled, and TCRdb retains in-frame clones only, with some absent. The sample includes 2,500 to 3,000 clones, around 19% of them seen just once. The sample in question was tumor tissue (inferred from file names), obtained from a patient given nivolumab and ipilimumab in sequence. The receptors were sampled from a human donor with melanoma.

By share of the sample, this clone is medium-sized (0.01 to 0.1%). The rearrangement uses TRBV11-3 and TRBJ1-1; 8 bases fit TRBD1. The V segment lost 3 bases and the J segment 6 bases; nucleotides outside the gene matches: 6. The CDR3 extends over 14 amino acids. Germline V CDR1 and CDR2: SGHNT, YENEEA. The CDR3 DNA follows: TGTGCCAGCAGCTTGGAGGAGACAGGGGCTGAAGCTTTCTTT. Protein: CASSLEETGAEAFF.

The gene calls are TRBV6-8 and TRBJ2-7; 7 nucleotides align to TRBD2. The V and J ends lost 10 bases and 2 bases, in that order; junction bases with no gene match: 5. The CDR3 length is 12 residues. CDR1 is MNHGY, CDR2 SAAAGT, per germline. The CDR3 is CAINGGTYEQYF. As DNA, the CDR3 is TGTGCCATCAACGGGGGGACCTACGAGCAGTACTTC.

This clone is judged large. V and J are TRBV10-2 and TRBJ1-1; no firm D call. The CDR3 consists of 12 residues. V lost 5 bases and J lost 2, with 6 bases in between. Germline CDR1 is WSHSY and CDR2 is SAAADI. CDR3 region: CASSPTNTEAFF. CDR3 nucleotides: TGCGCCAGCAGTCCTACAAACACTGAAGCTTTCTTT.

This clone has ten or more counts. V is TRBV11-3 and J is TRBJ1-2, with no clear D. Germline V gives CDR1 SGHNT, CDR2 YENEEA. CDR3 length equals 14 residues. V was trimmed by 3 bases and J by 5 bases, leaving 13 bases between them. The CDR3 sequence is CASSLAGNIYGYTF. In nucleotides, the CDR3 is TGTGCCAGCAGCTTGGCGGGGAACATTTATGGCTACACCTTC.

This clone was seen only a few times. CDR3 residues: CASRDRASNYGYTF. The CDR3 nucleotides read TGTGCCAGCAGGGACAGGGCCTCTAACTATGGCTACACCTTC. This chain connects TRBV6-8 to TRBJ1-2, with 8 positions matching TRBD1. The V gene end was trimmed by 6 bases and the J gene end by 0 bases; junction bases not matched to a gene: 3. Per germline, CDR1 MNHGY and CDR2 SAAAGT. There are 14 residues in the CDR3.

This clone was found a few times. J is TRBJ2-7 and V is TRBV28, with D perhaps assigned TRBD1 or TRBD2 (5 bases each). Between the trimmed V and J ends, which lost 5 bases and 2 bases, there was a span of 13 bases. CDR3 size: 14 residues. CDR1 is MDHEN and CDR2 is SYDVKM in the germline V gene. The CDR3 protein is CASSTVGTAYEQYF. In DNA form, the CDR3 reads TGTGCCAGCAGTACGGTGGGGACGGCCTACGAGCAGTACTTC.

The J gene is TRBJ1-2, the V gene TRBV6-8; D perhaps matches TRBD1 (6 bases). Per the germline V gene, CDR1 is MNHGY and CDR2 is SAAAGT. Trimming took off 6 bases at V and 5 bases at J, with 19 bases between the two ends. The CDR3 is 15 residues long. In DNA form, the CDR3 reads TGTGCCAGCAGCCCTGAGACAGGTGCCCTTTATGGCTACACCTTC. Translating gives CASSPETGALYGYTF.

This clone turned up a few times. J is TRBJ2-6 and V is TRBV6-8, with D perhaps matching TRBD1 (6 bases). Looked up from germline, CDR1 is MNHGY and CDR2 is SAAAGT. The ends were cut back, 6 bases at V and 4 bases at J, with 13 bases in the middle. The CDR3 loop spans 15 amino acids. As DNA, the CDR3 is TGTGCCAGCAGACGACAGGCTTCCGGGGCCAACGTCCTGACTTTC. Amino acids: CASRRQASGANVLTF.

This clone is labeled medium-sized. The chain links TRBV19 to TRBJ1-5; D is possibly TRBD1 (5 bases). V was shortened by 3 bases and J by 0 bases, with 15 bases between the two germline ends. CDR1 and CDR2 (germline): LNHDA, SQIVND (reference sequence). The CDR3 totals 17 residues. This CDR3 reads CASSIGAGRDSNQPQHF. The CDR3 nucleotides read TGTGCCAGTAGTATTGGGGCAGGACGGGATAGCAATCAGCCCCAGCATTTT. The whole variable domain, filled in from reference TRBV19 and TRBJ1-5, reads DGGITQSPKYLFRKEGQNVTLSCEQNLNHDAMYWYRQDPGQGLRLIYYSQIVNDFQKGDIAEGYSVSREKKESFPLTVTSAQKNPTAFYLCASSIGAGRDSNQPQHFGDGTRLSIL.

The chain has TRBV6-8 and TRBJ1-4; a weak D match, TRBD1 (5 bases). Trimming took off 4 bases at V and 8 bases at J, with 17 bases between the two ends. The CDR3 contains 15 residues. In germline, CDR1 is MNHGY, CDR2 SAAAGT. The CDR3 sequence is CASSSFTRGREKLFF. CDR3 DNA sequence: TGTGCCAGCAGTTCCTTTACACGGGGCCGGGAAAAACTGTTTTTT.

The chain is built from TRBV29-1 and TRBJ1-4; D is unresolved. Germline CDR1 is SQVTM and CDR2 is ANQGSEA. Deletions cut 6 bases from V and 5 bases from J, with 16 bases between. This CDR3 region has 14 residues. The CDR3 coding sequence is TGCAGCGTAAGCGGACGGACCAGGAATGAAAAACTGTTTTTT. It specifies CSVSGRTRNEKLFF.

This clone was detected a few times. This chain links TRBV9 with TRBJ2-3; D is undetermined. CDR1 is SGDLS, CDR2 YYNGEE, per germline. CDR3 length equals 16 residues. V was pared by 3 bases and J by 2 bases, with 16 bases between. CDR3 sequence reads: CASSDAAGQHTDTQYF. DNA of the CDR3: TGTGCCAGCAGCGACGCGGCAGGTCAACACACAGATACGCAGTATTTT.

Written as DNA, the CDR3 is TGTGCCAGCTCGGCCCCTAATTTAGTCACCGGGGAGCTGTTTTTT. Translation gives CASSAPNLVTGELFF. The chain has TRBV6-8 and TRBJ2-2; no reliable D call. V was pared by 8 bases and J by 4 bases, with 17 bases between. This CDR3 has 15 amino acids. Germline CDR1 MNHGY, CDR2 SAAAGT.

By its share, this clone is medium-sized. V usage is TRBV11-3 and J usage is TRBJ1-1; tentatively, D is TRBD1 (6 bases). The CDR3 contains 17 residues. The V end lost 2 bases, the J end lost 1 base, and 17 bases lay between the germline ends. Germline loops: CDR1 SGHNT, CDR2 YENEEA. The CDR3 region has the DNA TGTGCCAGCAGCTTATATCGCTGGGGGCGGGAGAACACTGAAGCTTTCTTT. Translated, it gives CASSLYRWGRENTEAFF.